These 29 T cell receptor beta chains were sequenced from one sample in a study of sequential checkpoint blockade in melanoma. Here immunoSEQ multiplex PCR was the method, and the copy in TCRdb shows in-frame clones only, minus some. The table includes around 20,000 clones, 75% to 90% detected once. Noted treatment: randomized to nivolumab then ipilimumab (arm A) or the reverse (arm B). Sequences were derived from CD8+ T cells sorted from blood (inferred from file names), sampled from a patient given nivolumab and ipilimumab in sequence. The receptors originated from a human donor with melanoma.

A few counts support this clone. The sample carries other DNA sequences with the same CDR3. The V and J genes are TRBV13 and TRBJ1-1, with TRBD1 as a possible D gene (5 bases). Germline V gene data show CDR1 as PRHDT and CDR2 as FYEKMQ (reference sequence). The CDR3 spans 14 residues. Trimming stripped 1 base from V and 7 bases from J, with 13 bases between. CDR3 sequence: CASSLEGRVNEAFF. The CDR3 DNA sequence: TGTGCCAGCAGCTTAGAGGGCAGGGTGAATGAAGCTTTCTTT.

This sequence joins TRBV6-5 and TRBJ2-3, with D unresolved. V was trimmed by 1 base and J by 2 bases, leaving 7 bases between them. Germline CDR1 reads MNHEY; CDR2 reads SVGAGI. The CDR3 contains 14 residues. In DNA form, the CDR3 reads TGTGCCAGCAGTTACTACGGGTACACAGATACGCAGTATTTT. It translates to CASSYYGYTDTQYF.

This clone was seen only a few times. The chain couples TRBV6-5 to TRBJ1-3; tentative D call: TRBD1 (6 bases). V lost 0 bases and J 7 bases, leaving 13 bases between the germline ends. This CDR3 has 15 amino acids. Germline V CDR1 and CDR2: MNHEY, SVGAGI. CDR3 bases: TGTGCCAGCAGTTACTCGAGGGGGGGAGAGAACACCATATATTTT. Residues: CASSYSRGGENTIYF.

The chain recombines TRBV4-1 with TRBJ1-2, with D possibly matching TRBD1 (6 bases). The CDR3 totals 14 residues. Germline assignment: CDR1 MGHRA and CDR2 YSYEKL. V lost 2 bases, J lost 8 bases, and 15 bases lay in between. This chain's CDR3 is CASSQKGGALGYTF. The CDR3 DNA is TGCGCCAGCAGCCAAAAGGGGGGGGCTCTAGGCTACACCTTC.

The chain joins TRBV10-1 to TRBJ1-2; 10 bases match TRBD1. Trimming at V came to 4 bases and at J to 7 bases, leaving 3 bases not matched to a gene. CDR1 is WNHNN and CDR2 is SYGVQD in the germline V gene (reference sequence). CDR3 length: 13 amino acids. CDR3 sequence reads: CASSGQGATGYTF. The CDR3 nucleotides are TGCGCCAGCAGTGGACAGGGGGCTACTGGCTACACCTTC.

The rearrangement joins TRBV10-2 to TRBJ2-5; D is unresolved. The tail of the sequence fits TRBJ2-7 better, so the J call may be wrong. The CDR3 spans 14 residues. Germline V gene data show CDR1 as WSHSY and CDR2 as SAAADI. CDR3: CASSMLLRSYEQYF. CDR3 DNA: TGCGCCAGCAGTATGCTCCTCAGGTCCTACGAGCAGTACTTC.

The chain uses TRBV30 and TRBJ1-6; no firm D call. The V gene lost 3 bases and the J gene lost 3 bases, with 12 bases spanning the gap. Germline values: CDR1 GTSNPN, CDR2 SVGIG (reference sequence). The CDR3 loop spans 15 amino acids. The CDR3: CAWSDGQLYNSPLHF. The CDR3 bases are TGTGCCTGGAGCGATGGGCAGCTCTATAATTCACCCCTCCACTTT.

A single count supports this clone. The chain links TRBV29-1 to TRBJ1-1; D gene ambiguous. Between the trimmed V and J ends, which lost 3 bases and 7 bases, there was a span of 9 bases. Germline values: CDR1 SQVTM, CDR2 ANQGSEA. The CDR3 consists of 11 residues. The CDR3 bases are TGCAGCGTTGATAGTCTACGTGAAGCTTTCTTT. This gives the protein CSVDSLREAFF.

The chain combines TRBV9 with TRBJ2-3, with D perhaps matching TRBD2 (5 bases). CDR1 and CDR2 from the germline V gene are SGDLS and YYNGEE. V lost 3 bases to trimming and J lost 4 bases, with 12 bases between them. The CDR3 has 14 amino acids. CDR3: CASSAWELSDTQYF. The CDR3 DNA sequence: TGTGCCAGCAGCGCCTGGGAGCTCTCAGATACGCAGTATTTT.

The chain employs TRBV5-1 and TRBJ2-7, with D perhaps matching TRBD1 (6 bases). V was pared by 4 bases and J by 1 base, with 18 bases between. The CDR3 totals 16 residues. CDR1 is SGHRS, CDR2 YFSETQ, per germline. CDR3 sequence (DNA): TGCGCCAGCAGCCCCAGGGTGGGGGCGCGGTCCTACGAGCAGTACTTC. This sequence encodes CASSPRVGARSYEQYF.

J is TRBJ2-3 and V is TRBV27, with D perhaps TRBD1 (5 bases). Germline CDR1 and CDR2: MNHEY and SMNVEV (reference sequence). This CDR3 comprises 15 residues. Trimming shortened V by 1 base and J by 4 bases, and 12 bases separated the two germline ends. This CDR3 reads CASSLYPGPPDTQYF. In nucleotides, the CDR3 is TGTGCCAGCAGTTTATACCCAGGGCCCCCAGATACGCAGTATTTT.

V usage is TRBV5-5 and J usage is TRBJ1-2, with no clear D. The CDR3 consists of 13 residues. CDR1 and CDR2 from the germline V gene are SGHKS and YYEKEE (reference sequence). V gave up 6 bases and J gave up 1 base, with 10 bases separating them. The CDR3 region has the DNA TGTGCCAGCACCCTAGGGAGTAACTATGGCTACACCTTC. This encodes CASTLGSNYGYTF.

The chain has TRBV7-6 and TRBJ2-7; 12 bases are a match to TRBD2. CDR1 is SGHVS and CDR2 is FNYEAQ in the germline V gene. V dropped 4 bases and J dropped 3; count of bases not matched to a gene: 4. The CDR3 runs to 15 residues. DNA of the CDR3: TGTGCCAGCAGCTCCCGACTAGCGGGAGTCTACGAGCAGTACTTC. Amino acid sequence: CASSSRLAGVYEQYF.

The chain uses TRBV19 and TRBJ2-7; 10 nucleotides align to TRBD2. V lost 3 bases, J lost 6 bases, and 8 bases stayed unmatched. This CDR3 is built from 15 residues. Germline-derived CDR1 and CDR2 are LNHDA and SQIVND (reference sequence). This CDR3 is CASSISGAGGPEQYF. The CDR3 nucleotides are TGTGCCAGTAGTATTTCAGGAGCGGGAGGGCCCGAGCAGTACTTC.

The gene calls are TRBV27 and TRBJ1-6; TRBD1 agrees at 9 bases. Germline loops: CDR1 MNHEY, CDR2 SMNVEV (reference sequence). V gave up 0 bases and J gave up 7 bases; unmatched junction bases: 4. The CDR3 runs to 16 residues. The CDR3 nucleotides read TGTGCCAGCAGTTTATCCGGGACAGGGAAAAATTCACCCCTCCACTTT. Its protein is CASSLSGTGKNSPLHF.

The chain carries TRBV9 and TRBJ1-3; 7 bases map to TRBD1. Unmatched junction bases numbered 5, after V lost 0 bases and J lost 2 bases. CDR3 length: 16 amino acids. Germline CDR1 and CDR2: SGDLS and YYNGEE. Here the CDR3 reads CASSVGVQGAGNTIYF. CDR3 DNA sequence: TGTGCCAGCAGCGTAGGGGTCCAGGGGGCTGGAAACACCATATATTTT.

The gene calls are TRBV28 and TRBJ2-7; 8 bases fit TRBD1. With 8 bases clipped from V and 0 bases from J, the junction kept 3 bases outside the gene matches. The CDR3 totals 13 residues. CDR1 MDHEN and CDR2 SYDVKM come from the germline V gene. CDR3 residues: CASRDRTSYEQYF. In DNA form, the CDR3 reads TGTGCCAGCCGGGACAGGACCTCCTACGAGCAGTACTTC.

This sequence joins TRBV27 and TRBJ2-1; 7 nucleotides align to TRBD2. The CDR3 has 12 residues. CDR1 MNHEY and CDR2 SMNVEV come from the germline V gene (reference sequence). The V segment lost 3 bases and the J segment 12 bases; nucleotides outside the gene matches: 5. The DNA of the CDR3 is TGTGCCAGCAGTTTCAGCGGGGTGGTGCAGTTCTTC. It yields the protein CASSFSGVVQFF.

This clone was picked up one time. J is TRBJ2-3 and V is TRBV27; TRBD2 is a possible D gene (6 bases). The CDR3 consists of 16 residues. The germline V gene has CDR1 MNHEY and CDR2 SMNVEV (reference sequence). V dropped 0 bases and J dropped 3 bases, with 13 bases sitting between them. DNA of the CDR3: TGTGCCAGCAGTTTATCTGGAGGGGCGGGGACAGATACGCAGTATTTT. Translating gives CASSLSGGAGTDTQYF.

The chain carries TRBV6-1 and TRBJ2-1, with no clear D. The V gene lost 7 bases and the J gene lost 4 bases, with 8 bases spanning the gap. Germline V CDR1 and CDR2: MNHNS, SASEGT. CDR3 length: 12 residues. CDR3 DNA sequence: TGTGCCAGCAAAGTCGGTTACAATGAGCAGTTCTTC. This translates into CASKVGYNEQFF.

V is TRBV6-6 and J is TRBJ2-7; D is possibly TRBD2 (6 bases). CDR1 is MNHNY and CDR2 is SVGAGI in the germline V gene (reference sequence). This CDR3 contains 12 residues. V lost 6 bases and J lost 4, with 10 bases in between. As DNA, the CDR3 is TGTGCCAGCAGCCTCGGACTATACGAGCAGTACTTC. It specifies CASSLGLYEQYF.

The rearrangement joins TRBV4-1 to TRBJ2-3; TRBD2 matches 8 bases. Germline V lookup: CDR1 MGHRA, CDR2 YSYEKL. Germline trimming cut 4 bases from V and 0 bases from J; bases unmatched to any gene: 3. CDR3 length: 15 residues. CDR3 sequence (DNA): TGCGCCAGCAGCCCTCCTAGCGGGAGCACAGATACGCAGTATTTT. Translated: CASSPPSGSTDTQYF.

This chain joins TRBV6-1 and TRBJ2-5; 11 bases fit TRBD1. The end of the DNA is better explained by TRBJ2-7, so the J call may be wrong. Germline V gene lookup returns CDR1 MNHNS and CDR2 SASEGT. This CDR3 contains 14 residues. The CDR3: CASSEGTGGYEQYF. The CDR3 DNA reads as TGTGCCAGCAGTGAGGGGACAGGGGGCTACGAGCAGTACTTC.

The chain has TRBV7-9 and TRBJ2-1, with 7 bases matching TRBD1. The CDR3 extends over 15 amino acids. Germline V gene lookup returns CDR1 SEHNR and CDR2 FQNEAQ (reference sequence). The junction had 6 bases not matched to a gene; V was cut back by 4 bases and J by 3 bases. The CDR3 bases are TGTGCCAGCAGCTCTAGACAGGGACGCTACAATGAGCAGTTCTTC. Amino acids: CASSSRQGRYNEQFF.

CDR3 coding DNA: TGTGCCAGCAGCTTAGAGGGCAGGGTCTTGTCGGAAGCTTTCTTT. Its translation is CASSLEGRVLSEAFF. The chain joins TRBV7-9 to TRBJ1-1; a possible D gene is TRBD1 (5 bases). The CDR3 covers 15 residues. Trimming left V 1 base short and J 8 bases short, with 17 bases between. The germline gives CDR1 SEHNR, CDR2 FQNEAQ (reference sequence).

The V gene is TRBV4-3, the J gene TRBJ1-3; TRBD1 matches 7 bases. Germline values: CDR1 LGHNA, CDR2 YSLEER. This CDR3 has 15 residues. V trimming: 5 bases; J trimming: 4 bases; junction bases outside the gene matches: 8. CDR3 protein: CASSSIGDSGNTIYF. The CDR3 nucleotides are TGCGCCAGCAGCTCAATCGGGGACAGCGGAAACACCATATATTTT.

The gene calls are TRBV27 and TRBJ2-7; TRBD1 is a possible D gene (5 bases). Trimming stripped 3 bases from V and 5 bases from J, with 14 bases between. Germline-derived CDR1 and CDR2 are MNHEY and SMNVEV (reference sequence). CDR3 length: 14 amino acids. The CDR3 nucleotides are TGTGCCAGCAGTTTTCTGGGGCGGATGGACGAGCAGTACTTC. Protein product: CASSFLGRMDEQYF.

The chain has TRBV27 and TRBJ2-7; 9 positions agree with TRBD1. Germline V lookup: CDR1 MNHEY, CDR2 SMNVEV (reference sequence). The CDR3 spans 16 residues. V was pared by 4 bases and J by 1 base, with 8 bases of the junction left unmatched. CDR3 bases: TGTGCCAGCAGTTACGCGGACAGGGGTGATTCCTACGAGCAGTACTTC. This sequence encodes CASSYADRGDSYEQYF.

CDR3 in DNA: TGCAGCGTCGTGACAGGGGGCATTGAGCAGTTCTTC. Protein: CSVVTGGIEQFF. The rearrangement links TRBV29-1 to TRBJ2-1; 10 bases match TRBD1. Looked up from germline, CDR1 is SQVTM and CDR2 is ANQGSEA. The length of the CDR3 is 12 residues. The V and J ends lost 6 bases and 9 bases, in that order; junction bases with no gene match: 5.